This T cell receptor (beta chain) was captured in a study of blood T cell repertoires in COVID-19. About the study: PBMCs, B-cell-depleted T cells, or T cells provided the cDNA or gDNA that made up the material.

As processed by the authors: How many nucleated cells were present was estimated from reference gene primer amplification. Profiling relied on immunoSEQ multiplex PCR, and the TCRdb table lists in-frame clones only, not all of them. The DNA gave D and trimming, while V, J and clone size come from that table. Among hundreds of thousands of clones listed, almost 85% were seen once. There are 13 residues in the CDR3. Trimming pared 4 bases from V and 4 bases from J, leaving 11 bases between. CDR1 MNHEY and CDR2 SVGAGI come from the germline V gene. V gene TRBV6-5 combines with J gene TRBJ2-7, with D hard to call. This TCR derives from a human donor in a cohort sampled during active COVID-19. Sequencing was carried out using peripheral blood. The CDR3 here is CASSSALNYEQYF. In nucleotides, the CDR3 is TGTGCCAGCAGTTCCGCGTTAAATTACGAGCAGTACTTC.